This T cell receptor (beta chain) originates from a study of CD8+ T cells in alopecia areata. It was cDNA, reverse transcribed from extracted RNA, that served as the sequencing template. Assay: immunoSEQ multiplex PCR; the TCRdb copy retains only in-frame clones and omits some. This table holds 150,000 or so clones, around 50% found once. The CDR3 runs 14 residues. CDR1 is SGHDT, CDR2 YYEEEE, per germline. Trimming pared 0 bases from V and 2 bases from J, leaving 9 bases between. The rearrangement joins TRBV5-6 to TRBJ2-7; D possibly corresponds to TRBD2 (5 bases). Source: CD8+ T cells sorted from blood, taken at week 0. The sequence derives from a human donor with alopecia areata. CDR3 nucleotides: TGTGCCAGCAGCTTGGGGTACGGGGCCTACGAGCAGTACTTC. It is translated as CASSLGYGAYEQYF.